Following are 11 T cell receptor beta chains from one sample sequenced in a study of T-cell memory formation after mild COVID-19. TCRdb re-called the 5' RACE reads with MiXCR, one entry per CDR3 protein. The table shows 400,000 to 500,000 distinct CDR3 sequences, with roughly 26% occurring only once. The sample was PBMCs or a T cell subset sorted from them (not recorded which). These receptors were obtained from an adult woman who had mild COVID-19 (a few samples of this study predate the infection). Cell type and time point are not known.

The genes are TRBV4-1 and TRBJ1-1; maybe TRBD1 (5 bases). Trimming stripped 8 bases from V and 3 bases from J, with 13 bases between. Germline V gene sequence: CDR1 MGHRA, CDR2 YSYEKL. The CDR3 spans 13 residues. CDR3 residues: CASARGEHTEAFF. As DNA, the CDR3 is TGCGCCAGCGCCCGGGGGGAACACACTGAAGCTTTCTTT.

This clonotype was counted at least ten times. The V call is TRBV20-1, the J call TRBJ2-5; perhaps TRBD2 as D (6 bases). The germline V gene has CDR1 DFQATT and CDR2 SNEGSKA (reference sequence). This CDR3 is built from 13 residues. V lost 1 base, J lost 4 bases, and 10 bases lay in between. The CDR3 region has the DNA TGCAGTGCTAGAGTGGGGGGAACAGAGACCCAGTACTTC. Protein sequence: CSARVGGTETQYF.

This clonotype has more than one count but fewer than ten. The gene calls are TRBV11-2 and TRBJ2-7; D not certain. CDR1 is SGHAT, CDR2 FQNNGV, per germline. Trimming left V 5 bases short and J 0 bases short, with 14 bases between. The CDR3 sequence is 15 residues long. The CDR3 nucleotides are TGTGCCAGCAGCGCCTCCCGGACGGCCTCCTACGAGCAGTACTTC. Protein: CASSASRTASYEQYF.

In regard to this clonotype: A junction end diverges from the germline sequence, so it may reflect a read error. In DNA form, the CDR3 reads TGTGCCATCAACTCCGGGGCTTCTTCTGAGGCTTTCTTT. It encodes CAINSGASSEAFF. The chain links TRBV10-3 to TRBJ1-1, with a possible D match to TRBD1 (5 bases). The CDR3 has 13 amino acids. The germline gives CDR1 ENHRY, CDR2 SYGVKD.

The V and J genes are TRBV9 and TRBJ2-5; 8 bases line up with TRBD2. In germline, CDR1 is SGDLS, CDR2 YYNGEE. The ends lost 0 bases at V and 1 base at J; junction bases unmatched: 2. This CDR3 comprises 15 residues. The CDR3 nucleotides read TGTGCCAGCAGCGTAGCAGGGACTAGCCAAGAGACCCAGTACTTC. Translation gives CASSVAGTSQETQYF.

CDR3 in amino acids: CASSTKTGDPSEQYF. CDR3 bases: TGTGCCAGCAGCACCAAGACAGGGGACCCTAGCGAGCAGTACTTC. This sequence joins TRBV7-9 and TRBJ2-7, with 8 bases fitting TRBD1. Germline values: CDR1 SEHNR, CDR2 FQNEAQ (reference sequence). Unmatched junction bases numbered 12, after V lost 5 bases and J lost 6 bases. CDR3 length equals 15 residues. Full variable domain (missing parts from reference TRBV7-9 and TRBJ2-7): DTGVSQNPRHKITKRGQNVTFRCDPISEHNRLYWYRQTLGQGPEFLTYFQNEAQLEKSRLLSDRFSAERPKGSFSTLEIQRTEQGDSAMYLCASSTKTGDPSEQYFGPGTRLTVT.

The table lists this clonotype with a few counts. This chain connects TRBV7-2 to TRBJ1-2; maybe TRBD1 (5 bases). Between the trimmed V and J ends, which lost 1 base and 4 bases, there was a span of 10 bases. There are 14 residues in the CDR3. The germline gives CDR1 SGHTA, CDR2 FQGNSA. The CDR3 coding sequence is TGTGCCAGCAGCTTAGACGGGGACCTCTATGGCTACACCTTC. Translation: CASSLDGDLYGYTF.

This clonotype occurred a few times. This rearrangement joins TRBV7-6 to TRBJ2-2; 10 nucleotides align to TRBD1. Germline trimming cut 5 bases from V and 5 bases from J; bases unmatched to any gene: 5. The length of the CDR3 is 15 residues. CDR1 and CDR2 (germline): SGHVS, FNYEAQ. CDR3 region: CASSRDRGGTGELFF. CDR3 sequence (DNA): TGTGCCAGCAGCCGGGACAGGGGAGGGACCGGGGAGCTGTTTTTT.

There are a few counts of this clonotype. In DNA, the CDR3 is TGTGCCAGCAGCTTACGGATCTACGAGCAGTACTTC. Its protein is CASSLRIYEQYF. The chain combines TRBV7-2 with TRBJ2-7; D is uncertain. Deletions cut 2 bases from V and 3 bases from J, with 5 bases between. Germline CDR1 SGHTA, CDR2 FQGNSA. There are 12 residues in the CDR3. Variable domain in full (rest from reference TRBV7-2 and TRBJ2-7): GAGVSQSPSNKVTEKGKDVELRCDPISGHTALYWYRQSLGQGLEFLIYFQGNSAPDKSGLPSDRFSAERTGGSVSTLTIQRTQQEDSAVYLCASSLRIYEQYFGPGTRLTVT.

In its sample, this clonotype was seen a few times. The V call is TRBV7-9, the J call TRBJ2-2; D is undetermined. The CDR3 spans 12 residues. Germline lookup yields CDR1 SEHNR and CDR2 FQNEAQ (reference sequence). CDR3: CAFKKPAGELFF. The CDR3 DNA reads as TGTGCTTTTAAGAAGCCGGCCGGGGAGCTGTTTTTT.

The rearrangement joins TRBV25-1 to TRBJ1-6; D call uncertain. The CDR3 runs 14 residues. Germline V lookup: CDR1 MGHDK, CDR2 SYGVNS. Trimming took 2 bases from V and 10 from J, leaving 12 bases between them. The CDR3 DNA sequence: TGTGCCAGCAGTGAAGCCAGCCCGAGGTCACCCCTCCACTTT. This encodes CASSEASPRSPLHF.